The subject of this entry is one T cell receptor (beta chain). Germline V gene lookup returns CDR1 KGHSH and CDR2 LQKENI. V shed 3 bases and J shed 4 bases, with 9 bases lying between them. There are 13 residues in the CDR3. Sequenced by immunoSEQ multiplex PCR; TCRdb stores in-frame clones only, minus some. In the table there are around 500,000 clones, 76% of which are singletons. The data are from a study of shared clonotypes between healthy human individuals. This TCR derives from a woman aged 40 to 55 in good health. Some clones in this sample may be carry-over from other donors' samples. The chain joins TRBV18 to TRBJ1-2; D unclear. The sample taken for sequencing was PBMCs. This CDR3 is CASSPSGVYGYTF. The CDR3 DNA follows: TGTGCCAGCTCACCGTCCGGTGTCTATGGCTACACCTTC.